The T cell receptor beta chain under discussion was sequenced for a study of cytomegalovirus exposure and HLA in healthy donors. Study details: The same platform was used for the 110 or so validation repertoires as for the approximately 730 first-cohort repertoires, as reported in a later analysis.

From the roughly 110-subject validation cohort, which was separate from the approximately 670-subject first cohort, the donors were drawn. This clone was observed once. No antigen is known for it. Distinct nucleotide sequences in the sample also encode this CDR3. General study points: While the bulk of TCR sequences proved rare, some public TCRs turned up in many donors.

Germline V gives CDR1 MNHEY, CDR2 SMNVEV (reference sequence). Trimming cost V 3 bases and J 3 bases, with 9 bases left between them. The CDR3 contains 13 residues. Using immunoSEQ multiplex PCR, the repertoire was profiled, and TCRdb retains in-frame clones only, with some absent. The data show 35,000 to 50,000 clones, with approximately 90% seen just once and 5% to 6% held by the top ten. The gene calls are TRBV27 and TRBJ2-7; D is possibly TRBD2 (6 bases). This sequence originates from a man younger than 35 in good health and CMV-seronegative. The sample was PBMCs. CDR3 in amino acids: CASSLTGDYEQYF. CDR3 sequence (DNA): TGTGCCAGCAGTTTGACGGGGGACTACGAGCAGTACTTC.